Ten or more counts support the clone carrying this T cell receptor beta chain. The data are from a study of human T cells and chemical hapten exposure. Looking at the study overall: Alopecia areata, totalis and universalis patients, mostly female, were included.

The CDR3 runs to 15 residues. V was trimmed by 7 bases and J by 4 bases, leaving 16 bases between them. Germline assignment: CDR1 SGHAT and CDR2 FQDESV (reference sequence). Unique molecular identifiers were affixed to discrete cDNA molecules within the library. MiXCR, run by TCRdb on the RACE reads, gives a single entry per CDR3 protein. The sample includes 350,000 or so distinct CDR3 sequences, under 8% of them seen just once. Time point specified: patch test 1, 2 weeks after DPC sensitization. Documented treatment: therapeutic diphenylcyclopropenone sensitization with weekly scalp DPC. Drawing of blood took place ahead of applying each patch test. Unfractionated whole blood yielded total RNA.

The input for sequencing was whole blood, taken in connection with sensitization to the hapten diphenylcyclopropenone (DPC). The TCR originated in a woman in her late teens or twenties with alopecia areata. Some clones in this sample may be carry-over from other donors' samples. The gene calls are TRBV11-1 and TRBJ2-2; TRBD1 is a possible D gene (5 bases). Here the CDR3 DNA reads TGTGCCAGCAAATGGTTGCAGGGCTCCACCGGGGAGCTGTTTTTT. This encodes CASKWLQGSTGELFF.